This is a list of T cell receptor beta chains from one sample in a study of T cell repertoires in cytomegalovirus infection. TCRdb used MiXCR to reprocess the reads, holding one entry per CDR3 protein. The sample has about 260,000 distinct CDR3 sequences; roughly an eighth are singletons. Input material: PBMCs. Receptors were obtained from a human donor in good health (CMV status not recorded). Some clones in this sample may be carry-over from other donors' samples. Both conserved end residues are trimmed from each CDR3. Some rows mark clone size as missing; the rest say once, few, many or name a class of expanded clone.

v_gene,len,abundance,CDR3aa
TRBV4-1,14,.,ASSQESAGVTDTQY
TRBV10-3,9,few,AIMDGSGYT
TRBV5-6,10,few,ASSHQPYEQY
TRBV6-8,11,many,ASSTGTLQGYT
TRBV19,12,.,ASTLGQAYTEAF
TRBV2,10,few,ASRGGGVEQF
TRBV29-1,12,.,SVVPFDRGHEQF
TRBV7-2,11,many,ASSSGQGTEAF
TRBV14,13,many,ASSQIDRAGNTIY
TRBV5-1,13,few,ASSSSTSGGQEQF
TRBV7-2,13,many,ASSLAGLPSYEQY
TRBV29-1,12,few,SVSRGNWADTQY
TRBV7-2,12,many,ASSLASDPNIQY
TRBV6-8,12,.,ASRSRLDATEAF
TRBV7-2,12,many,ASSLGGNGNTIY
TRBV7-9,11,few,ASSLDGVTEAF
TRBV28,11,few,ATRGRVGETQY
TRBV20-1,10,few,SARRGNQPQH
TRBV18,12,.,ASSTQNSPTEAF
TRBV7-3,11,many,ASSLRGGGEAF
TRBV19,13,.,ASSIVGTAYNEQF
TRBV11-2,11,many,ASSATSGAEAF
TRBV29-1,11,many,SVAGRAKTEAF